A single T cell receptor (beta chain) is shown here with its context. This specimen comes from a study of blood T cell repertoires in COVID-19. V was clipped by 3 bases and J by 2 bases; unmatched bases: 7. The CDR3 sequence is 15 residues long. The V gene's germline CDR1 is SGHRS and CDR2 YFSETQ. Repertoires were generated with immunoSEQ multiplex PCR, while TCRdb's copy carries only in-frame clones and drops some. The table has a few hundred thousand clones, roughly nine tenths seen once. The source is a woman in her fifties or sixties with COVID-19, enrolled during active disease. The V gene is TRBV5-1, the J gene TRBJ1-2, with 7 bases aligning to TRBD1. Sequencing was performed on peripheral blood. Written as DNA, the CDR3 is TGCGCCAGCAGCTCCGGAGGGACAGCAAACTATGGCTACACCTTC. Protein: CASSSGGTANYGYTF.